This T cell receptor beta chain was retrieved from a study of blood T cell repertoires in COVID-19. Clones were read by immunoSEQ multiplex PCR, and TCRdb kept only the in-frame ones, dropping some. The table shows under 300,000 clones, with around 84% occurring only once. The CDR3 runs 16 residues. V gave up 4 bases and J gave up 1 base; unmatched junction bases: 8. Germline V gives CDR1 SGDLS, CDR2 YYNGEE. The clonotype originates from a woman in her forties or fifties who had recovered from COVID-19. The source material was PBMCs or T cells enriched from blood (not recorded which). V is TRBV9 and J is TRBJ1-2; TRBD1 matches at 9 bases. DNA of the CDR3: TGTGCCAGCAGCTCAAAGGACAGGGGTGGTAACTATGGCTACACCTTC. This sequence encodes CASSSKDRGGNYGYTF. Full variable domain (rest looked up from reference TRBV9 and TRBJ1-2): DSGVTQTPKHLITATGQRVTLRCSPRSGDLSVYWYQQSLDQGLQFLIQYYNGEERAKGNILERFSAQQFPDLHSELNLSSLELGDSALYFCASSSKDRGGNYGYTFGSGTRLTVV.